The rows below give T cell receptor beta chains drawn from one sample of a study of radiotherapy plus CTLA-4 blockade in lung cancer. Libraries were prepared by immunoSEQ multiplex PCR; TCRdb keeps only in-frame clonotypes and omits some of them. The sample carries around 14,000 clones, about 71% recorded once. The sequenced sample was peripheral blood, obtained from a patient treated with radiotherapy plus ipilimumab. Receptor source: a human donor with non-small cell lung cancer whose response to radiotherapy plus ipilimumab could not be evaluated. The CDR3 runs from the conserved cysteine through the conserved F or W. The D gene is left open where the match is weak. Size values are once, few and many counts, or a class for expanded clones, and some rows have none.

clone_size j_call v_call d_call cdr3_aa cdr3_nt
. TRBJ2-3 TRBV6-5 . CASTQGGATDTQYF TGTGCCAGCACCCAAGGGGGGGCTACAGATACGCAGTATTTT
. TRBJ1-5 TRBV27 . CASSSPRDKGQPQHF TGTGCCAGCAGTTCCCCCCGGGACAAGGGTCAGCCCCAGCATTTT
. TRBJ2-1 TRBV11-3 TRBD2 CASSLTFVAGGPNEQFF TGTGCCAGCAGCTTAACGTTTGTGGCGGGGGGGCCGAATGAGCAGTTCTTC
. TRBJ1-1 TRBV7-2 . CASSPSTIEAFF TGTGCCAGCAGCCCGTCCACTATTGAAGCTTTCTTT
once TRBJ1-2 TRBV18 . CASSPPGYGYTF TGTGCCAGCTCACCCCCCGGGTATGGCTACACCTTC
. TRBJ2-7 TRBV28 . CASSLEGTQYEQYF TGTGCCAGCAGTTTAGAAGGGACACAGTACGAGCAGTACTTC
. TRBJ1-1 TRBV14 . CASSQWVEVNTEAFF TGTGCCAGCAGCCAATGGGTCGAGGTAAACACTGAAGCTTTCTTT
. TRBJ1-4 TRBV4-2 TRBD1 CASSQDTGQGAEKLFF TGTGCCAGCAGCCAAGATACGGGACAGGGGGCTGAAAAACTGTTTTTT
. TRBJ1-5 TRBV7-9 TRBD1 CASSSVGGTDSNQPQHF TGTGCCAGCAGCTCCGTAGGCGGGACAGATAGCAATCAGCCCCAGCATTTT
. TRBJ1-5 TRBV2 . CASSDRGDNQPQHF TGTGCCAGCAGTGATCGCGGGGACAATCAGCCCCAGCATTTT
. TRBJ1-1 TRBV4-3 . CASSQDVGDTEAFF TGCGCCAGCAGCCAAGATGTCGGAGACACTGAAGCTTTCTTT
few TRBJ1-3 TRBV9 . CASSEAGAGNTIYF TGTGCCAGCAGCGAGGCAGGGGCTGGAAACACCATATATTTT
. TRBJ1-1 TRBV19 . CASLWAGTEAFF TGTGCCAGCCTATGGGCGGGCACTGAAGCTTTCTTT
. TRBJ2-2 TRBV5-1 . CASSPLSGGNTGELFF TGCGCCAGCAGCCCCCTCTCCGGCGGGAACACCGGGGAGCTGTTTTTT
. TRBJ2-5 TRBV14 TRBD1 CASSPVKGQGAETQYF TGTGCCAGCAGCCCTGTCAAGGGACAGGGGGCAGAGACCCAGTACTTC
. TRBJ1-1 TRBV14 . CASSLQGNTEAFF TGTGCCAGCAGCCTCCAGGGTAACACTGAAGCTTTCTTT
few TRBJ2-1 TRBV7-9 . CASSLGSGPYNEQFF TGTGCCAGCAGCTTGGGCAGTGGGCCTTACAATGAGCAGTTCTTC
few TRBJ2-5 TRBV19 TRBD1 CASSIFGTGPQETQYF TGTGCCAGTAGTATTTTCGGGACAGGTCCCCAAGAGACCCAGTACTTC
few TRBJ1-5 TRBV2 . CASSVLAANQPQHF TGTGCCAGCAGTGTATTGGCTGCAAATCAGCCCCAGCATTTT
few TRBJ2-3 TRBV27 TRBD2 CASSPLGGSDTDTQYF TGTGCCAGCAGTCCCTTGGGGGGGTCCGACACAGATACGCAGTATTTT
. TRBJ2-2 TRBV4-1 TRBD2 CASSQRASGGWAGELFF TGCGCCAGCAGCCAAAGGGCTAGCGGGGGGTGGGCCGGGGAGCTGTTTTTT
once TRBJ1-5 TRBV27 . CASRWTVNSNQPQHF TGTGCCAGCAGATGGACAGTTAATAGCAATCAGCCCCAGCATTTT
. TRBJ2-6 TRBV4-1 . CASSQARSHNSGANVLTF TGCGCCAGTAGCCAGGCTCGCAGTCATAACTCTGGGGCCAACGTCCTGACTTTC
. TRBJ2-5 TRBV5-1 TRBD2 CASSSGTSGQETQYF TGCGCCAGCAGCTCCGGGACTAGCGGTCAAGAGACCCAGTACTTC
. TRBJ2-1 TRBV13 . CASSLGGGVYNEQFF TGTGCCAGCAGCTTAGGTGGAGGAGTCTACAATGAGCAGTTCTTC
once TRBJ1-2 TRBV7-2 . CASTLVSLTYGYTF TGTGCCAGCACCCTCGTCAGCTTGACTTATGGCTACACCTTC
once TRBJ1-1 TRBV5-5 TRBD1 CASSKWTGNTEAFF TGTGCCAGCAGCAAATGGACAGGAAACACTGAAGCTTTCTTT
few TRBJ1-2 TRBV28 . CASSAGRLNYGYTF TGTGCCAGCAGTGCGGGACGGCTAAACTATGGCTACACCTTC
. TRBJ2-5 TRBV29-1 . CSVEDGLEETQYF TGCAGCGTTGAAGATGGGCTTGAAGAGACCCAGTACTTC
once TRBJ1-1 TRBV7-2 . CASSEGGLSEAFF TGTGCCAGCAGCGAGGGAGGACTTAGTGAAGCTTTCTTT
. TRBJ1-6 TRBV19 . CASSPDISAGSPLHF TGTGCCAGTAGTCCCGATATCTCCGCCGGTTCACCCCTCCACTTT
few TRBJ2-7 TRBV5-1 . CASSPPQGLGGEQYF TGCGCCAGCAGCCCGCCTCAGGGGTTAGGAGGCGAGCAGTACTTC
once TRBJ1-1 TRBV28 . CASSFGTFPEAFF TGTGCCAGCAGTTTTGGGACATTCCCTGAAGCTTTCTTT
. TRBJ2-1 TRBV9 TRBD2 CASSLRGNYNEQFF TGTGCCAGCAGCTTGCGGGGGAACTACAATGAGCAGTTCTTC
. TRBJ2-1 TRBV5-4 TRBD1 CASSRGQGPSNEQFF TGTGCCAGCAGCCGGGGACAGGGACCGTCAAATGAGCAGTTCTTC
. TRBJ1-6 TRBV1 . CTSSQEEGAGGRGALHF TGCACCAGCAGCCAAGAAGAAGGGGCCGGTGGAAGAGGAGCCCTCCACTTT
many TRBJ1-1 TRBV9 TRBD1 CASSGTDAYTEAFF TGTGCCAGCAGTGGGACAGATGCCTACACTGAAGCTTTCTTT
. TRBJ1-6 TRBV5-1 TRBD1 CASSYSGTGQGLFKSLHF TGCGCCAGCAGCTATTCCGGGACAGGTCAAGGGCTTTTTAAATCCCTCCACTTT
. TRBJ2-3 TRBV27 . CASSLWGVETDTQYF TGTGCCAGCAGTTTGTGGGGGGTCGAAACAGATACGCAGTATTTT
. TRBJ2-7 TRBV19 . CASSIAFGNTEEEYF TGTGCCAGTAGTATAGCTTTCGGGAACACCGAGGAGGAGTACTTC
. TRBJ1-1 TRBV2 . CASKGDRGGTEAFF TGTGCCAGCAAGGGGGACCGCGGGGGAACTGAAGCTTTCTTT